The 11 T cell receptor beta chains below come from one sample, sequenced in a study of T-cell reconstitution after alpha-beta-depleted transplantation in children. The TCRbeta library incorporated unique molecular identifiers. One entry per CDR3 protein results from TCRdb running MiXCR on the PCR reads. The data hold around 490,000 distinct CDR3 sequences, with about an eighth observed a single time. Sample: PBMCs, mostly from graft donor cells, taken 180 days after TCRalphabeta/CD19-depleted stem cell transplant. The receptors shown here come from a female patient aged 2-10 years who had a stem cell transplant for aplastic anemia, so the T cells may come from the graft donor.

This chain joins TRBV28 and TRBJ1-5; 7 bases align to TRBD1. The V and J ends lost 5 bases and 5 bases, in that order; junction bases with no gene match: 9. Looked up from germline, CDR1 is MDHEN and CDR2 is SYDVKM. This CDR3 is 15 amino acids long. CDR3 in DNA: TGTGCCAGCAGTATACAGGGGAGAGGGGATCAGCCCCAGCATTTT. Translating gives CASSIQGRGDQPQHF.

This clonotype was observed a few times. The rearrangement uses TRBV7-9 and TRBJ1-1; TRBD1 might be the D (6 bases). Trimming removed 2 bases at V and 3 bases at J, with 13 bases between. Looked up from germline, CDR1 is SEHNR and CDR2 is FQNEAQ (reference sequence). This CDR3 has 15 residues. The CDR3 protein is CASSLPRKGDTEAFF. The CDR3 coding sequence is TGTGCCAGCAGCTTACCCCGGAAGGGGGACACTGAAGCTTTCTTT.

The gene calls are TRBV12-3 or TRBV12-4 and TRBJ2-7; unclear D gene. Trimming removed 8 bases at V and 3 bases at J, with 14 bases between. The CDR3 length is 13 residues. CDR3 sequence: CASGRTGGYEQYV. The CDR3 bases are TGTGCCAGCGGGCGAACGGGTGGCTACGAGCAGTACGTC.

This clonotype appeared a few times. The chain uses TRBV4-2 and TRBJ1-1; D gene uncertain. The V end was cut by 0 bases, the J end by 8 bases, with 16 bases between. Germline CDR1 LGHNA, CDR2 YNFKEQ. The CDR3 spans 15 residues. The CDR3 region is CASSQDRIRRTEAFF. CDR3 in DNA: TGTGCCAGCAGCCAAGATAGGATCCGGCGCACGGAAGCTTTCTTT.

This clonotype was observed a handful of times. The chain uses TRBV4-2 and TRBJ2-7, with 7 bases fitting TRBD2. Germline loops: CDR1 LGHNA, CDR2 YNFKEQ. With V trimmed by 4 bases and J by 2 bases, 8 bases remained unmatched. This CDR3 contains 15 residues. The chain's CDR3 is CASSLGMGGTYEQYF. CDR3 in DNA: TGTGCCAGCAGCCTGGGAATGGGAGGGACCTACGAGCAGTACTTC.

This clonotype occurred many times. CDR3 in amino acids: CASRAVGHPYGYTF. CDR3 DNA sequence: TGTGCCAGCAGGGCCGTGGGGCACCCCTATGGCTACACCTTC. The chain recombines TRBV27 with TRBJ1-2, with D perhaps matching TRBD1 (5 bases). The CDR3 consists of 14 residues. Germline CDR1 is MNHEY and CDR2 is SMNVEV (reference sequence). V lost 6 bases and J 4 bases, leaving 15 bases between the germline ends.

CDR3 DNA sequence: TGCAGTGCTAGGGGGATTCGTCAGCCCCAGCATTTT. Translated: CSARGIRQPQHF. The V call is TRBV20-1, the J call TRBJ1-5; no definite D call. The V gene's germline CDR1 is DFQATT and CDR2 SNEGSKA (reference sequence). Trimming removed 3 bases from V and 6 bases from J, with 9 bases in between. CDR3 length: 12 residues.

The CDR3 spells CSVEDLGTGELFF. CDR3 nucleotide sequence: TGCAGCGTTGAAGATCTAGGCACCGGGGAGCTGTTTTTT. The chain employs TRBV29-1 and TRBJ2-2, with D unclear. Germline CDR1 is SQVTM and CDR2 is ANQGSEA. V lost 0 bases and J 4 bases, leaving 6 bases between the germline ends. The CDR3 consists of 13 residues.

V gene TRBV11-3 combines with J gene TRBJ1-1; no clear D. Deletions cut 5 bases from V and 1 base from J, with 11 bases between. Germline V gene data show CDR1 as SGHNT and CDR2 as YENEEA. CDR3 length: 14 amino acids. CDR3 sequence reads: CASSRWTGNTEAFF. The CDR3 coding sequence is TGTGCCAGCAGCCGCTGGACTGGGAACACTGAAGCTTTCTTT.

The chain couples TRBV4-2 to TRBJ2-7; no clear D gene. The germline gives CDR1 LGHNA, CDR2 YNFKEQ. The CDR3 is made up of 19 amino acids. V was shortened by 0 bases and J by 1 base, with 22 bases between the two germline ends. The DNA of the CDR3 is TGTGCCAGCAGCCAAGAGGTTTTCCCAGCCTATCGTGGGTCCTACGAGCAGTACTTC. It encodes CASSQEVFPAYRGSYEQYF.

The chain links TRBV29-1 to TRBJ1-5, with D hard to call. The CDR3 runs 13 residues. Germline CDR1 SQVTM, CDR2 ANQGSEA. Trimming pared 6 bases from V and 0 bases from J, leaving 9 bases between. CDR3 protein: CSVSDGSNQPQHF. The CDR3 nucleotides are TGCAGCGTCTCGGACGGTAGCAATCAGCCCCAGCATTTT.